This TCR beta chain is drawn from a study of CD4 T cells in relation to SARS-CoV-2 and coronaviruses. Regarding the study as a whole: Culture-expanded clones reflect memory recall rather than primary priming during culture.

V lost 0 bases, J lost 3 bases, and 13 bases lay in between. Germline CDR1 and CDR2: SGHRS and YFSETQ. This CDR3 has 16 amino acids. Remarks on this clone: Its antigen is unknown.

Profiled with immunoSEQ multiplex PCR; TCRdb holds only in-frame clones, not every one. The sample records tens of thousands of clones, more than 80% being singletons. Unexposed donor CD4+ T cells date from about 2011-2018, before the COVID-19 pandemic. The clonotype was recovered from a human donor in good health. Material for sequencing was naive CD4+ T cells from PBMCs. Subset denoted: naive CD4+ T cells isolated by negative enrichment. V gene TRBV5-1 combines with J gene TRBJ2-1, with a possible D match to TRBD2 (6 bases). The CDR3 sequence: CASSLASGVDYNEQFF. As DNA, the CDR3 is TGCGCCAGCAGCTTGGCCTCGGGGGTTGACTACAATGAGCAGTTCTTC.